This T cell receptor beta chain was retrieved from a study of blood T cells in healthy people across ages. Study-wide results and caveats: In the absence of known donor CMV status, changes in expanded clonotypes were possibly confounded.

With a J-beta primer mix and a sample-barcoded 5' primer, a second PCR ran about 6 to 11 cycles. TCRdb re-derived calls from the 5' RACE reads in MiXCR, one entry per CDR3 protein. Of about 680,000 distinct CDR3 sequences listed, around half are singletons. Concerning this clonotype itself: Its antigen is still unknown.

The CDR3 is 12 residues long. Looked up from germline, CDR1 is SEHNR and CDR2 is FQNEAQ (reference sequence). The V call is TRBV7-9, the J call TRBJ2-4; D call uncertain. The J call may be incorrect, as the DNA end agrees better with TRBJ2-7. This clonotype was obtained from a woman aged 60-70 years in good health. The sequenced sample consisted of blood. The CDR3 DNA sequence: TGTGCCAGCAGCCCTACGTCCGGCGAGCAGTACTTC. Residues: CASSPTSGEQYF.